A single sample is the source of the 3 T cell receptor beta chains below, sequenced in a study of technical replicates of blood from a handful of donors. Method: immunoSEQ multiplex PCR; TCRdb's copy keeps in-frame clones and lacks some. The data contain about 66,000 clones, roughly 88% of them singletons. The sequenced sample was PBMCs. These receptors all stem from a human donor in good health. Some clones in this sample may be carry-over from other donors' samples.

CDR3 sequence: CASSSPFRQGGYGYTF. The CDR3 nucleotides read TGTGCCAGCAGTTCCCCATTTCGACAGGGAGGCTATGGCTACACCTTC. V is TRBV6-5 and J is TRBJ1-2; 7 nucleotides line up with TRBD1. CDR3 length: 16 residues. Germline lookup yields CDR1 MNHEY and CDR2 SVGAGI. The trim removed 4 bases at V and 4 bases at J, leaving 12 bases unmatched.

The sample holds one count of this clone. The chain joins TRBV21-1 to TRBJ1-5; the table's D gene call, TRBD1, was not cross checked with the DNA. TRBV21-1 is tagged as a pseudogene. This CDR3 has 17 amino acids. The CDR3 is CASTNYRQTYSNQPQHF. The CDR3 DNA is TGTGCCAGCACCAACTACCGACAGACCTATAGCAATCAGCCCCAGCATTTT.

The rearrangement links TRBV7-9 to TRBJ2-7; 8 nucleotides line up with TRBD1. Germline assignment: CDR1 SEHNR and CDR2 FQNEAQ (reference sequence). V shed 5 bases, J shed 5 bases, and the junction held 8 bases outside the gene matches. CDR3 length: 14 residues. The CDR3 loop reads CASSPYLDRDEQYF. The CDR3 DNA is TGTGCCAGCAGCCCCTACCTGGACAGGGACGAGCAGTACTTC.